A selection of T cell receptor beta chains follows, all from one sample in a study of blood T cell repertoires in COVID-19. The assay was immunoSEQ multiplex PCR, and TCRdb's table has in-frame clones only and misses some. Of under 300,000 clones detected, more than 75% appear once; the ten largest clones hold about 2%. Material: PBMCs or T cells enriched from blood (not recorded which). Every receptor here comes from a woman aged 40 to 50 with acute COVID-19. Each CDR3 is given with its conserved first and last residue. Fields, in order: V gene, clone size, D gene, J gene, CDR3 protein, CDR3 DNA. D genes are given only for firm matches. Clone size is not always given. Where it is, it says once, few, many or a class for expanded clones.

TRBV27,.,TRBD1,TRBJ1-6,CASSRGPSPLHF,TGTGCCAGCAGCAGGGGGCCTTCACCCCTCCACTTT
TRBV7-2,.,.,TRBJ2-2,CASSDLGQGNTGELFF,TGTGCCAGCAGCGACCTAGGGCAGGGAAACACCGGGGAGCTGTTTTTT
TRBV5-1,.,TRBD1,TRBJ2-7,CASSFGTGLFEQYF,TGCGCCAGCAGCTTTGGGACAGGGTTGTTCGAGCAGTACTTC
TRBV2,.,.,TRBJ1-4,CATYREKGEKLFF,TGTGCCACATACCGGGAGAAAGGCGAAAAACTGTTTTTT
TRBV4-2,.,.,TRBJ2-5,CASSQEASRYGDQYF,TGTGCCAGCAGCCAAGAGGCCAGCCGGTACGGGGACCAGTACTTC
TRBV7-8,.,TRBD2,TRBJ2-7,CASSAGLAGGLYEQYF,TGTGCCAGCAGCGCGGGACTAGCGGGAGGTTTATACGAGCAGTACTTC
TRBV21-1,many,.,TRBJ2-7,CASSKKGEPQNEQYF,TGTGCCAGCAGCAAAAAGGGGGAGCCCCAGAACGAGCAGTACTTC
TRBV12-3/TRBV12-4,.,TRBD1,TRBJ1-2,CASSGQGYGYTF,TGTGCCAGCAGTGGACAGGGCTATGGCTACACCTTC
TRBV5-1,.,.,TRBJ1-1,CASSAGGEAFF,TGCGCCAGCAGTGCCGGGGGTGAAGCTTTCTTT
TRBV1,.,.,TRBJ1-3,CTSSDRFWAPNSGNTIYF,TGCACCAGCAGCGATCGATTCTGGGCGCCCAACTCTGGAAACACCATATATTTT
TRBV5-6,.,TRBD1,TRBJ1-3,CASSFPGQGPRNSGNTIYF,TGTGCCAGCAGCTTCCCGGGACAGGGGCCAAGGAACTCTGGAAACACCATATATTTT
TRBV5-6,.,TRBD1,TRBJ2-7,CASSAAGTGGHEQYF,TGTGCCAGCAGCGCCGCCGGGACAGGGGGCCACGAGCAGTACTTC
TRBV18,.,.,TRBJ2-5,CASSPGQQETQYF,TGTGCCAGCTCACCCGGACAGCAAGAGACCCAGTACTTC
TRBV28,.,.,TRBJ1-5,CASSSRASGDQPQHF,TGTGCCAGCAGCTCAAGGGCTTCAGGGGATCAGCCCCAGCATTTT
TRBV6-5,.,.,TRBJ1-5,CASSSQGRSNQPQHF,TGTGCCAGCAGTTCACAGGGTCGCAGCAATCAGCCCCAGCATTTT
TRBV9,.,.,TRBJ2-7,CASSGLPGTGDEQYF,TGTGCCAGCAGCGGCCTGCCGGGTACGGGGGACGAGCAGTACTTC
TRBV6-2/TRBV6-3,.,.,TRBJ2-1,CASSYWATGNNEQFF,TGTGCCAGCAGTTACTGGGCGACAGGAAACAATGAGCAGTTCTTC
TRBV5-1,.,TRBD1,TRBJ2-1,CASSGGQDNEQFF,TGCGCCAGCAGCGGAGGACAGGACAATGAGCAGTTCTTC
TRBV18,.,.,TRBJ1-3,CASLQEGSGRSVDF,TGTGCCAGCCTTCAGGAGGGGTCTGGCCGGAGCGTTGATTTT
TRBV19,.,TRBD1,TRBJ1-5,CASSATGEGNQPQHF,TGTGCCAGTAGTGCGACAGGGGAAGGCAATCAGCCCCAGCATTTT
TRBV29-1,.,.,TRBJ1-3,CSVVQGPGNTIYF,TGCAGCGTTGTACAGGGTCCCGGAAACACCATATATTTT
TRBV5-6,.,TRBD2,TRBJ2-1,CASSLFGLAGHNEQFF,TGTGCCAGCAGTTTATTCGGACTAGCGGGACACAATGAGCAGTTCTTC
TRBV11-3,once,.,TRBJ1-6,CASSLNPRTAYNSPLHF,TGTGCCAGCAGCTTAAACCCCAGGACAGCTTATAATTCACCCCTCCACTTT
TRBV18,.,.,TRBJ2-3,CASSPETDTQYF,TGTGCCAGCTCACCCGAGACAGATACGCAGTATTTT
TRBV4-1,.,.,TRBJ2-7,CASSPRPYRATYEQYF,TGCGCCAGCAGCCCGCGACCTTACAGGGCTACCTACGAGCAGTACTTC
TRBV5-1,.,TRBD2,TRBJ2-1,CASSLGLAGGFYNEQFF,TGCGCCAGCAGCTTGGGACTAGCGGGGGGTTTTTACAATGAGCAGTTCTTC
TRBV28,.,TRBD1,TRBJ1-4,CASSWLLGQRNEKLFF,TGTGCCAGCAGTTGGCTACTGGGACAGAGGAATGAAAAACTGTTTTTT
TRBV7-2,.,TRBD1,TRBJ2-7,CASSFKQGSEQYF,TGTGCCAGCAGCTTTAAACAGGGGTCCGAGCAGTACTTC
TRBV6-2/TRBV6-3,.,TRBD2,TRBJ2-1,CASSYPIMTSGRAIYNEQFF,TGTGCCAGCAGTTACCCCATCATGACTAGCGGGAGGGCCATCTACAATGAGCAGTTCTTC
TRBV15,.,.,TRBJ1-1,CATSRRESEAFF,TGTGCCACCAGCAGAAGGGAGTCTGAAGCTTTCTTT
TRBV10-2,.,.,TRBJ2-1,CASSGAAYNEQFF,TGCGCCAGCAGCGGAGCGGCCTACAATGAGCAGTTCTTC
TRBV2,few,.,TRBJ2-3,CASRLSLSTDTQYF,TGTGCCAGCAGGCTGAGTCTTAGCACAGATACGCAGTATTTT
TRBV2,.,.,TRBJ1-4,CASSDGGGLGEKLFF,TGTGCCAGCAGTGATGGCGGGGGGCTAGGTGAAAAACTGTTTTTT
TRBV6-5,.,.,TRBJ1-2,CASSRGPDSLEGYTF,TGTGCCAGCTCCAGAGGGCCGGACAGTCTAGAGGGCTACACCTTC
TRBV30,once,TRBD1,TRBJ1-6,CAWSGTGVSPLHF,TGTGCCTGGAGTGGGACAGGGGTTTCACCCCTCCACTTT
TRBV5-1,.,.,TRBJ2-7,CASSFSPGNYEQYF,TGCGCCAGCAGCTTTTCGCCAGGTAACTACGAGCAGTACTTC
TRBV7-8,.,.,TRBJ2-3,CASSLASHRDTQYF,TGTGCCAGCAGCTTAGCGTCTCATCGGGATACGCAGTATTTT
TRBV28,.,.,TRBJ1-5,CASSLWGAGQPQHF,TGTGCCAGCAGTTTATGGGGGGCTGGGCAGCCCCAGCATTTT
TRBV7-2,.,TRBD1,TRBJ2-7,CASSLDRTGGSEQYF,TGTGCCAGCAGCTTAGACAGGACAGGGGGAAGCGAGCAGTACTTC
TRBV18,.,.,TRBJ1-5,CASFDSLNQPQHF,TGTGCCAGCTTTGACAGCCTCAATCAGCCCCAGCATTTT
TRBV27,.,.,TRBJ2-2,CASSAQGRPGELFF,TGTGCCAGCAGTGCGCAGGGAAGGCCCGGGGAGCTGTTTTTT
TRBV6-5,.,.,TRBJ2-2,CASRVLGNTGELFF,TGTGCCAGCAGGGTGCTCGGGAACACCGGGGAGCTGTTTTTT
TRBV18,.,TRBD1,TRBJ2-7,CASSPRQGKNYEQYF,TGTGCCAGCTCACCACGACAGGGAAAGAACTACGAGCAGTACTTC
TRBV28,.,.,TRBJ1-2,CASSSSRRMRGYTF,TGTGCCAGCAGTTCCAGCAGACGAATGAGGGGCTACACCTTC
TRBV19,.,.,TRBJ2-6,CASSRGGSGANVLTF,TGTGCCAGTAGTCGTGGCGGCTCTGGGGCCAACGTCCTGACTTTC
TRBV6-5,once,.,TRBJ1-4,CASRRDYGGNEKLFF,TGTGCCAGCAGGCGAGATTACGGAGGAAATGAAAAACTGTTTTTT